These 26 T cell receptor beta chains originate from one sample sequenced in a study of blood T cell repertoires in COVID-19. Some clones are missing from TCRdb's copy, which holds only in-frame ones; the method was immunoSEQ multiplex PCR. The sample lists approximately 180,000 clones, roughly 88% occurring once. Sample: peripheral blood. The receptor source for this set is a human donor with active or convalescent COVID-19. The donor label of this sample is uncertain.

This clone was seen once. The CDR3 region has the DNA TGCAGTGCTAGTCCCCGACAGGGAGAGCTCTATGGCTACACCTTC. Its translation is CSASPRQGELYGYTF. The gene calls are TRBV20-1 and TRBJ1-2; TRBD1 aligns across 7 bases. CDR1 is DFQATT and CDR2 is SNEGSKA in the germline V gene (reference sequence). After removal of 3 bases from V and 4 bases from J, the junction contained 11 bases not matched to a gene. The CDR3 has 15 residues.

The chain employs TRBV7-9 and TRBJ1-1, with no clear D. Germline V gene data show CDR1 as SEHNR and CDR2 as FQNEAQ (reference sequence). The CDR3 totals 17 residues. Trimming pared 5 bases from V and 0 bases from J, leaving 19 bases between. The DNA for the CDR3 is TGTGCCAGCAGCCCACTACTTTTCGGGGAGATGAACACTGAAGCTTTCTTT. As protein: CASSPLLFGEMNTEAFF.

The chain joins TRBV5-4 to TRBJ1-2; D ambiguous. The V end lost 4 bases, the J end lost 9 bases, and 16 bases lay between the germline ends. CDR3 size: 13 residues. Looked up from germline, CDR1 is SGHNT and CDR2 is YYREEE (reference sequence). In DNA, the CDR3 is TGTGCCAGCAGCCGGGAGGAGGGAACGAGCTACACCTTC. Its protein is CASSREEGTSYTF.

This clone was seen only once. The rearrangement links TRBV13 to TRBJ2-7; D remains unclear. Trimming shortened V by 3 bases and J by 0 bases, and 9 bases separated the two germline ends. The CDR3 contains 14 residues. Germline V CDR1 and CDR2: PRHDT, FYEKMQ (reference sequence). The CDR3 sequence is CASSFGMFSYEQYF. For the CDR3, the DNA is TGTGCCAGCAGCTTCGGTATGTTCTCCTACGAGCAGTACTTC.

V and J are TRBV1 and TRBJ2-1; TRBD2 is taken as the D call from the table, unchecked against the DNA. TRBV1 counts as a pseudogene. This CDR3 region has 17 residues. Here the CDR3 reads CTSSQGLAAWSYNEQFF. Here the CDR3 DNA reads TGCACCAGCAGCCAGGGATTAGCGGCCTGGAGTTACAATGAGCAGTTCTTC.

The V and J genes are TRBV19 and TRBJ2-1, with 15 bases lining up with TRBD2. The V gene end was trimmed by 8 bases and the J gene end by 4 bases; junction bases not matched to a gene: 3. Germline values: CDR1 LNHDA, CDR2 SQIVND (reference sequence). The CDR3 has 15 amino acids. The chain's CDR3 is CASGLAGGPYNEQFF. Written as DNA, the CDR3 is TGTGCCAGTGGACTAGCGGGAGGGCCTTACAATGAGCAGTTCTTC.

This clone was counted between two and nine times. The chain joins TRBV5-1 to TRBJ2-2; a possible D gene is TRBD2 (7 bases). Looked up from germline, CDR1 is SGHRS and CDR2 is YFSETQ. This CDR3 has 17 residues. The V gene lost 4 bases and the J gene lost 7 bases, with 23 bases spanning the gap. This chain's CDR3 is CASSPDTSVGAGGELFF. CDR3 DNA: TGCGCCAGCAGCCCCGATACTAGCGTGGGGGCTGGCGGGGAGCTGTTTTTT.

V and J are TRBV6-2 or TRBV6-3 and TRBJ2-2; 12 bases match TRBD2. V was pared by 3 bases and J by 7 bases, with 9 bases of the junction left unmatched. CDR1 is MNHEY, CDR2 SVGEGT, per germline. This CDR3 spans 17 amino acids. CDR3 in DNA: TGTGCCAGCAGTTATCGCCGGACTAGCGGGGTCGGCGGGGAGCTGTTTTTT. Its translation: CASSYRRTSGVGGELFF.

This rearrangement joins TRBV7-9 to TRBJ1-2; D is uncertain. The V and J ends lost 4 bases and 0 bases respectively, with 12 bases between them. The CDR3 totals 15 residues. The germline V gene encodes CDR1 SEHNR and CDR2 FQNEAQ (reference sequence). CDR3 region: CASSSNTQANYGYTF. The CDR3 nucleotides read TGTGCCAGCAGCTCAAACACACAAGCTAACTATGGCTACACCTTC. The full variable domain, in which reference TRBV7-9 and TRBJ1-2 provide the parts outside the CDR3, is DTGVSQNPRHKITKRGQNVTFRCDPISEHNRLYWYRQTLGQGPEFLTYFQNEAQLEKSRLLSDRFSAERPKGSFSTLEIQRTEQGDSAMYLCASSSNTQANYGYTFGSGTRLTVV.

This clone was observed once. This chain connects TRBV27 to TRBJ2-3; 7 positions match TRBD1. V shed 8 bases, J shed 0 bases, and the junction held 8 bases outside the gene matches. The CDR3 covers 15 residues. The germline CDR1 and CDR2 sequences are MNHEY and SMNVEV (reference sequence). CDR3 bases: TGTGCCAGCCGAAGCGACAGGGCCAGCACAGATACGCAGTATTTT. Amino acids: CASRSDRASTDTQYF.

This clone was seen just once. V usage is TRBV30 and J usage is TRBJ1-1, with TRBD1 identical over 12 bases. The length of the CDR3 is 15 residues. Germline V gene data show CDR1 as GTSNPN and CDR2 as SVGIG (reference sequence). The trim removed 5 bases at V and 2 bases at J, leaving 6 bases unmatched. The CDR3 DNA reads TGTGCCTGGCAGGGACAGGGGGCAAGAAACACTGAAGCTTTCTTT. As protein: CAWQGQGARNTEAFF.

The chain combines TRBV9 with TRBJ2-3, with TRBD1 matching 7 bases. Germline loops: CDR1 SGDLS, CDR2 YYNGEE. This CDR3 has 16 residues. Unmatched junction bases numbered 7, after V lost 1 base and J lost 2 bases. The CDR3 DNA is TGTGCCAGCAGCGTACCGGGACAGCACTCCACAGATACGCAGTATTTT. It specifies CASSVPGQHSTDTQYF.

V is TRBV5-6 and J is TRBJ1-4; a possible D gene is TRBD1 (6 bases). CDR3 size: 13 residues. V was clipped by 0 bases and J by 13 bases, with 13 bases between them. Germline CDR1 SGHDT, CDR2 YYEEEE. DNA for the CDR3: TGTGCCAGCAGCTTGGGGGGGCAGGAGAGACTGTTTTTT. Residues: CASSLGGQERLFF.

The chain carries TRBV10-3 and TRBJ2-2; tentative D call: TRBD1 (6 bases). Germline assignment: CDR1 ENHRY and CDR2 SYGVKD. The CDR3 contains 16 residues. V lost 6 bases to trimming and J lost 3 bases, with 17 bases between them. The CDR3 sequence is CAISQGAGAYTGELFF. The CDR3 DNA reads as TGTGCCATCAGCCAGGGTGCAGGGGCCTACACCGGGGAGCTGTTTTTT.

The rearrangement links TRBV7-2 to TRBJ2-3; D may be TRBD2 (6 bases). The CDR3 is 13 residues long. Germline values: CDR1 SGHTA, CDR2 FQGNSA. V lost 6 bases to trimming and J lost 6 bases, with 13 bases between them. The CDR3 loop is CASSPYRGDTQYF. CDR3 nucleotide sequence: TGTGCCAGCAGTCCCTATCGGGGGGATACGCAGTATTTT.

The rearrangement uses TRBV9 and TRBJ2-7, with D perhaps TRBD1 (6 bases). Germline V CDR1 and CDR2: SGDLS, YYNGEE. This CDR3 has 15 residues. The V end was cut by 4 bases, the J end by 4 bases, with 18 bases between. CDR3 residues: CASSPTPGVVYEQYF. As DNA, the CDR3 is TGTGCCAGCAGCCCGACCCCAGGGGTGGTGTACGAGCAGTACTTC. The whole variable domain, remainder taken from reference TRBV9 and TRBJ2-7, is DSGVTQTPKHLITATGQRVTLRCSPRSGDLSVYWYQQSLDQGLQFLIQYYNGEERAKGNILERFSAQQFPDLHSELNLSSLELGDSALYFCASSPTPGVVYEQYFGPGTRLTVT.

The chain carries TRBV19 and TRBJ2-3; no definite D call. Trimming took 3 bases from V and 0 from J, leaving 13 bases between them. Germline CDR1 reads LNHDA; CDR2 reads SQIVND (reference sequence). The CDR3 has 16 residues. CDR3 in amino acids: CASSILPQKSTDTQYF. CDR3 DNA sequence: TGTGCCAGTAGTATTCTGCCGCAGAAAAGCACAGATACGCAGTATTTT.

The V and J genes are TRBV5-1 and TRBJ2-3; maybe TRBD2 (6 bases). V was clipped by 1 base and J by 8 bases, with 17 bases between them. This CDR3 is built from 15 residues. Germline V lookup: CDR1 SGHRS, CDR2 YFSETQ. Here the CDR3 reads CASSLTGAPVGTQYF. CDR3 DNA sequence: TGCGCCAGCAGCTTGACGGGAGCCCCGGTCGGTACGCAGTATTTT.

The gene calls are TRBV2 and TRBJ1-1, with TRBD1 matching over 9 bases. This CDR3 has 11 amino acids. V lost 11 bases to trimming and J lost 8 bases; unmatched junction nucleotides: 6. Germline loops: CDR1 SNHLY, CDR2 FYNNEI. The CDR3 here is CAGDREQEAFF. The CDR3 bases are TGTGCCGGGGACAGGGAACAAGAAGCTTTCTTT.

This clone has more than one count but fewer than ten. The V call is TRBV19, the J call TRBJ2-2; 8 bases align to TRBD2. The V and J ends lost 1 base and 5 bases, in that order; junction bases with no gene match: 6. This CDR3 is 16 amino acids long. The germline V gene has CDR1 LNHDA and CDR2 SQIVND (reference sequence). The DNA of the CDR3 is TGTGCCAGTAGTATAGGGACTAGCTTTGGGACCGGGGAGCTGTTTTTT. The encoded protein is CASSIGTSFGTGELFF.

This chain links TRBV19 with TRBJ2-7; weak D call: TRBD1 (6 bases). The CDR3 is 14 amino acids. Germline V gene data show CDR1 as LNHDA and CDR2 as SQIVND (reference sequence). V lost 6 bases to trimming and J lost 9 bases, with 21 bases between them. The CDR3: CASRAMASGDGQYF. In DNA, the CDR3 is TGTGCCAGTAGGGCTATGGCTTCAGGGGACGGGCAGTACTTC. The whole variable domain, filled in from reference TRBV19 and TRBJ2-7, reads DGGITQSPKYLFRKEGQNVTLSCEQNLNHDAMYWYRQDPGQGLRLIYYSQIVNDFQKGDIAEGYSVSREKKESFPLTVTSAQKNPTAFYLCASRAMASGDGQYFGPGTRLTVT.

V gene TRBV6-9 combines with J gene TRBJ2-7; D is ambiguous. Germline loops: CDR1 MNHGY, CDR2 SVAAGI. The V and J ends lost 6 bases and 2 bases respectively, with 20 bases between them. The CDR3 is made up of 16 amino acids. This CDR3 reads CASRQYRSLSAYEQYF. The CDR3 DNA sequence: TGTGCCAGCAGACAATACAGAAGTCTTTCCGCCTACGAGCAGTACTTC.

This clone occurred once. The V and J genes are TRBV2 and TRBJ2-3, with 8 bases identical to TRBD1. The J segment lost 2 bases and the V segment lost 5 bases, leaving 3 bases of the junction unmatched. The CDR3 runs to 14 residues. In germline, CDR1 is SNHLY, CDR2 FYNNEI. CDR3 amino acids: CASSQDRATDTQYF. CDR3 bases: TGTGCCAGCAGTCAGGACAGGGCCACAGATACGCAGTATTTT.

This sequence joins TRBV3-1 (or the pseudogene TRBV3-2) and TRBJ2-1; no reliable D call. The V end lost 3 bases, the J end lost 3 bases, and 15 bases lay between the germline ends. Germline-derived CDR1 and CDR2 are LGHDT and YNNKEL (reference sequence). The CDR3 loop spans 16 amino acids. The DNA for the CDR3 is TGTGCCAGCAGCCACCGCCGGGTCCTTTTCTACAATGAGCAGTTCTTC. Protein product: CASSHRRVLFYNEQFF.

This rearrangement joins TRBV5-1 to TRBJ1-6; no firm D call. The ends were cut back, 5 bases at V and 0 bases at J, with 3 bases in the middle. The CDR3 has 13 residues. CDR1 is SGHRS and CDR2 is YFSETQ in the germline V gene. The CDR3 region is CASRSSYNSPLHF. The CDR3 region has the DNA TGCGCCAGCAGGAGCTCCTATAATTCACCCCTCCACTTT.

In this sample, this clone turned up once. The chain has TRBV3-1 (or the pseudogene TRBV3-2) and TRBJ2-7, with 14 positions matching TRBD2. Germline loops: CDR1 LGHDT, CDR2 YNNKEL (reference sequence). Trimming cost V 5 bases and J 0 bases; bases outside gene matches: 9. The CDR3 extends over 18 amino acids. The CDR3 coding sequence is TGTGCCAGCAGCAAGGGACTAGCGGGAGTAATGAGCTCCTACGAGCAGTACTTC. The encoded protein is CASSKGLAGVMSSYEQYF.